This T cell receptor beta chain was sequenced for a study of shared clonotypes between healthy human individuals. Naive CD8 cells lacked CD45RO, underwent positive selection for CCR7 and left out terminally differentiated effector memory CD45RA+ cells. Donors included only healthy HIV-negative adults lacking recent acute infections or vaccinations. Every donor, a Caucasian adult, lived in Nashville, Tennessee. The CDR3 length is 14 residues. Germline V gene data show CDR1 as SGHRS and CDR2 as YFSETQ. Trimming took 5 bases from V and 6 from J, leaving 17 bases between them. This clone was counted once. The target antigen is unknown. Deep-level running was used for the assay. TCRdb's copy holds only in-frame clones and misses some; the assay was immunoSEQ multiplex PCR. This sample has about 2 million clones, with roughly 94% found just once. Whole-study results and caveats: Compared with clonotypes that all four donors shared, non-shared clonotypes had lower generation probabilities.

Sequenced material: naive CD8+ T cells sorted from blood. The genes are TRBV5-1 and TRBJ1-1, with no clear D. The sequence was obtained from a man between 18 and 29 years old in good health. CDR3 in amino acids: CASRSDRVTPEAFF. The CDR3 DNA follows: TGCGCCAGCAGGTCCGACCGGGTAACCCCTGAAGCTTTCTTT.